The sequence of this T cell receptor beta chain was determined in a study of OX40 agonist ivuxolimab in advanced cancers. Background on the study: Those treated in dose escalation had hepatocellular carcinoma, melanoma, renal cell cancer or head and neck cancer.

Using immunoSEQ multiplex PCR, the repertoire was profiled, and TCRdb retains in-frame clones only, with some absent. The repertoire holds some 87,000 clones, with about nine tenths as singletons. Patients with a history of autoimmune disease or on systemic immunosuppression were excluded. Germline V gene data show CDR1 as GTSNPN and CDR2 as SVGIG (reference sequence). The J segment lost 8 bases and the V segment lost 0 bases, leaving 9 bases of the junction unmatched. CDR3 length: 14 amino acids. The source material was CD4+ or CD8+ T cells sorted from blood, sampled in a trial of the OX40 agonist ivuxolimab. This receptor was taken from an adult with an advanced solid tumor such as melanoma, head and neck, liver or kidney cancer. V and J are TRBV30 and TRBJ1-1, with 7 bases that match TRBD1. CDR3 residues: CAWSVGYDRAEAFF. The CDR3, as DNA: TGTGCCTGGAGTGTGGGGTACGACAGGGCCGAAGCTTTCTTT.